The present T cell receptor (beta chain) was sequenced within a study of blood T cell repertoires in COVID-19. CDR3 length: 12 residues. The germline V gene has CDR1 SEHNR and CDR2 FQNEAQ (reference sequence). The V and J ends lost 7 bases and 4 bases respectively, with 10 bases between them. Assay used: immunoSEQ multiplex PCR; TCRdb lists only in-frame clones, some missing. Among under 300,000 clones, around 85% were seen once, and the ten largest hold 1.5% to 2%. The sample taken for sequencing was PBMCs or T cells enriched from blood (not recorded which). The TCR sequence derives from a woman aged 50 to 65 who had recovered from COVID-19. The V and J genes are TRBV7-9 and TRBJ2-5; D might be TRBD2 (5 bases). The CDR3 DNA follows: TGTGCCAGCACACCCGAGGGAGAGACCCAGTACTTC. This sequence encodes CASTPEGETQYF.